This T cell receptor (beta chain) was retrieved from a study of blood T cell repertoires in COVID-19. V was pared by 3 bases and J by 8 bases, with 4 bases of the junction left unmatched. The CDR3 is 14 amino acids. Germline loops: CDR1 SGHDN, CDR2 FVKESK. Profiled with immunoSEQ multiplex PCR; TCRdb holds only in-frame clones, not every one. The sample shows some 200,000 clones, about 88% of them seen only once. The sample was peripheral blood. This TCR was sampled from a man aged 30 to 45 with active or convalescent COVID-19. V gene TRBV14 combines with J gene TRBJ1-4; 9 bases fit TRBD1. The CDR3 sequence is CASSHGQGREKLFF. CDR3 nucleotide sequence: TGTGCCAGCAGCCACGGACAGGGGCGAGAAAAACTGTTTTTT.